This entry lists 20 T cell receptor beta chains sequenced from one sample in a study of T cell repertoires in cytomegalovirus infection. These receptors lack a known antigen. TCRdb used MiXCR to reprocess the reads, holding one entry per CDR3 protein. The table includes approximately 1,000,000 distinct CDR3 sequences, approximately 30% detected once. The starting material was cultured CD8+ T cells from PBMCs, obtained from culture after CMV antigen stimulation. The origin of the receptors is a human donor in good health (CMV status not recorded). Some clones in this sample may be carry-over from other donors' samples.

This clonotype came up many times. The J gene is TRBJ1-2, the V gene TRBV12-3 or TRBV12-4; 7 bases align to TRBD1. This CDR3 is built from 14 residues. V trimming: 6 bases; J trimming: 7 bases; junction bases outside the gene matches: 11. The CDR3 DNA follows: TGTGCCAGCAGACCAGGGGGAGGGTCCCGTGGCTACACCTTC. This codes for CASRPGGGSRGYTF.

The chain couples TRBV27 to TRBJ1-1; 8 nucleotides line up with TRBD1. Germline V CDR1 and CDR2: MNHEY, SMNVEV (reference sequence). V lost 10 bases, J lost 6 bases, and 7 bases stayed unmatched. The CDR3 has 12 residues. The DNA of the CDR3 is TGTGCCACCCGGACAGGGAGGGCTGAAGCTTTCTTT. It is translated as CATRTGRAEAFF.

This clonotype has ten or more counts. The CDR3 region is CASSLGPGVNEQFF. For the CDR3, the DNA is TGTGCCAGCAGCTTAGGGCCAGGGGTGAATGAGCAGTTCTTC. J is TRBJ2-1 and V is TRBV7-6; D is possibly TRBD1 (6 bases). Trimming took 1 base from V and 7 from J, leaving 11 bases between them. The CDR3 runs 14 residues. Per germline, CDR1 SGHVS and CDR2 FNYEAQ.

The chain uses TRBV4-1 and TRBJ2-2; the match to TRBD1 covers 7 bases. The CDR3 consists of 15 residues. The V and J ends lost 1 base and 5 bases, in that order; junction bases with no gene match: 4. The germline V gene has CDR1 MGHRA and CDR2 YSYEKL. For the CDR3, the DNA is TGCGCCAGCAGCCAAGCGGGACAGCGAACCGGGGAGCTGTTTTTT. Its protein is CASSQAGQRTGELFF.

This clonotype was counted a few times. The chain has TRBV12-5 and TRBJ2-1, with D maybe TRBD1 (6 bases). V lost 8 bases, J lost 8 bases, and 13 bases lay in between. The CDR3 runs 12 residues. Looked up from germline, CDR1 is LGHNT and CDR2 is FRNRAP. Written as DNA, the CDR3 is TGTGCTAGTCAGGGGTTAGGTGATGAGCAGTTCTTC. It codes for CASQGLGDEQFF.

This clonotype turned up a few times. The rearrangement links TRBV6-1 to TRBJ2-1, with D tentatively TRBD1 or TRBD2 (6 bases each). Germline CDR1 MNHNS, CDR2 SASEGT. V was shortened by 1 base and J by 7 bases, with 23 bases between the two germline ends. CDR3 length: 18 amino acids. The CDR3 reads CASSEDGRLYREKNEQFF. The DNA of the CDR3 is TGTGCCAGCAGTGAAGACGGGAGATTATACAGGGAAAAAAATGAGCAGTTCTTC.

This clonotype showed up just a few times. The chain employs TRBV9 and TRBJ2-5, with 7 bases that match TRBD1. J was trimmed by 4 bases and V by 0 bases; bases with no gene match: 6. The CDR3 has 15 residues. The germline CDR1 and CDR2 sequences are SGDLS and YYNGEE. The CDR3 reads CASSVEGTDRETQYF. In nucleotides, the CDR3 is TGTGCCAGCAGCGTAGAGGGGACAGACAGAGAGACCCAGTACTTC. Drawing the rest from reference TRBV9 and TRBJ2-5, the complete variable domain is DSGVTQTPKHLITATGQRVTLRCSPRSGDLSVYWYQQSLDQGLQFLIQYYNGEERAKGNILERFSAQQFPDLHSELNLSSLELGDSALYFCASSVEGTDRETQYFGPGTRLLVL.

Many counts were recorded for this clonotype. The J gene is TRBJ2-6, the V gene TRBV7-2; D is unclear. CDR1 and CDR2 (germline): SGHTA, FQGNSA. Deletions cut 4 bases from V and 10 bases from J, with 23 bases between. The CDR3 has 17 residues. CDR3 coding DNA: TGTGCCAGCAGCTCGACGTTGGCGGTAGGGCGCGGAAACGTCCTGACTTTC. Translated, it gives CASSSTLAVGRGNVLTF.

The chain links TRBV6-2 or TRBV6-3 to TRBJ2-5; a possible D gene is TRBD2 (5 bases). The CDR3 totals 16 residues. V lost 2 bases and J lost 3, with 16 bases in between. Germline values: CDR1 MNHEY, CDR2 SVGEGT. The CDR3 is CASSYPTPPLEETQYF. Here the CDR3 DNA reads TGTGCCAGCAGTTACCCGACACCGCCACTAGAAGAGACCCAGTACTTC.

The chain combines TRBV2 with TRBJ2-5; 8 positions agree with TRBD1. Germline V CDR1 and CDR2: SNHLY, FYNNEI. CDR3 length: 14 amino acids. The junction had 5 bases not matched to a gene; V was cut back by 6 bases and J by 2 bases. CDR3 DNA: TGTGCCAGCAGCCACGGACAGGGTCAAGAGACCCAGTACTTC. Protein sequence: CASSHGQGQETQYF.

This clonotype was seen ten or more times. The rearrangement joins TRBV2 to TRBJ2-6; D might be TRBD2 (5 bases). The germline gives CDR1 SNHLY, CDR2 FYNNEI. V lost 7 bases and J 3 bases, leaving 10 bases between the germline ends. The CDR3 runs to 14 residues. DNA for the CDR3: TGTGCCAGCACGCAGGAGGTTGGGGCCAACGTCCTGACTTTC. Its protein product is CASTQEVGANVLTF.

This clonotype was detected a few times. The rearrangement links TRBV13 to TRBJ2-7; D might be TRBD2 (5 bases). Germline CDR1 reads PRHDT; CDR2 reads FYEKMQ (reference sequence). The V and J ends lost 5 bases and 6 bases respectively, with 14 bases between them. The CDR3 runs 13 residues. The DNA of the CDR3 is TGTGCCAGCAGCACCGGACTCCACCCCGAGCAGTACGTC. Translated: CASSTGLHPEQYV.

This clonotype was counted only a few times. The rearrangement joins TRBV7-6 to TRBJ2-7; D not resolved. This CDR3 is built from 14 residues. Between the trimmed V and J ends, which lost 2 bases and 1 base, there was a span of 9 bases. Germline V gives CDR1 SGHVS, CDR2 FNYEAQ. CDR3 bases: TGTGCCAGCAGCTTAAGTCCGAAGTCCTACGAGCAGTACGTC. This encodes CASSLSPKSYEQYV.

This clonotype was observed a few times. The CDR3 nucleotides are TGTGCCGTTACGGGGCAGGGCGAATATGGCTACACCTTC. It yields the protein CAVTGQGEYGYTF. The chain combines TRBV7-6 with TRBJ1-2; weak D call: TRBD1 (5 bases). The CDR3 runs to 13 residues. Looked up from germline, CDR1 is SGHVS and CDR2 is FNYEAQ. V was pared by 11 bases and J by 5 bases, with 18 bases between. Full variable domain (rest looked up from reference TRBV7-6 and TRBJ1-2): GAGVSQSPRYKVTKRGQDVALRCDPISGHVSLYWYRQALGQGPEFLTYFNYEAQQDKSGLPNDRFSAERPEGSISTLTIQRTEQRDSAMYRCAVTGQGEYGYTFGSGTRLTVV.

The chain employs TRBV5-4 and TRBJ2-5; D gene unclear. Germline CDR1 SGHNT, CDR2 YYREEE (reference sequence). The CDR3 has 15 amino acids. With 2 bases removed from V and 2 bases from J, the gap between germline ends came to 13 bases. CDR3 sequence: CASSFESPPQETQYF. The CDR3 DNA sequence: TGTGCCAGCAGCTTTGAAAGCCCCCCACAAGAGACCCAGTACTTC.

V gene TRBV29-1 combines with J gene TRBJ2-1; weak D call: TRBD2 (6 bases). With 6 bases removed from V and 7 bases from J, the gap between germline ends came to 19 bases. This CDR3 is built from 14 residues. Germline CDR1 and CDR2: SQVTM and ANQGSEA. CDR3 amino acids: CSVPGLTFGNEQFF. The CDR3 bases are TGCAGCGTCCCGGGACTTACCTTTGGGAATGAGCAGTTCTTC.

This clonotype was recorded a few times. This chain connects TRBV2 to TRBJ2-5, with D tentatively TRBD1 (6 bases). This CDR3 spans 14 amino acids. Per germline, CDR1 SNHLY and CDR2 FYNNEI. Deletions cut 7 bases from V and 5 bases from J, with 17 bases between. The CDR3 loop reads CASIWPGVDETQYF. DNA for the CDR3: TGTGCCAGCATCTGGCCAGGGGTGGACGAGACCCAGTACTTC.

This sequence joins TRBV19 and TRBJ1-5; D is uncertain. Trimming left V 1 base short and J 4 bases short, with 14 bases between. The V gene's germline CDR1 is LNHDA and CDR2 SQIVND (reference sequence). The CDR3 is made up of 16 amino acids. The CDR3: CASSIAGSQLNQPQHF. CDR3 DNA: TGTGCCAGTAGTATAGCGGGCTCCCAATTGAATCAGCCCCAGCATTTT.

The table lists this clonotype with a few counts. The V gene is TRBV6-8, the J gene TRBJ2-1; D is ambiguous. The germline CDR1 and CDR2 sequences are MNHGY and SAAAGT. V was clipped by 6 bases and J by 2 bases, with 14 bases between them. The CDR3 loop spans 15 amino acids. The CDR3 coding sequence is TGTGCCAGCAGCCAGACACCAACAACCTACAATGAGCAGTTCTTC. Its translation is CASSQTPTTYNEQFF.

This clonotype was observed a handful of times. The CDR3 spells CATSRDWEWTGELFF. The CDR3, as DNA: TGTGCCACCAGCAGAGATTGGGAGTGGACCGGGGAGCTGTTTTTT. The chain carries TRBV15 and TRBJ2-2, with D possibly being TRBD2 (5 bases). The CDR3 has 15 residues. Between the trimmed V and J ends, which lost 0 bases and 5 bases, there was a span of 10 bases. Germline values: CDR1 LNHNV, CDR2 YYDKDF (reference sequence). The full variable domain, its missing parts supplied by reference TRBV15 and TRBJ2-2, is DAMVIQNPRYQVTQFGKPVTLSCSQTLNHNVMYWYQQKSSQAPKLLFHYYDKDFNNEADTPDNFQSRRPNTSFCFLDIRSPGLGDTAMYLCATSRDWEWTGELFFGEGSRLTVL.